A single TCR beta chain is shown here with its context. The antigen remains unidentified. This sample was included in a study of CD8 T cells in ankylosing spondylitis. Broader study findings: Under 10 highly homologous variants formed a TCR beta motif that appeared characteristic of ankylosing spondylitis blood. Previously reported in reactive arthritis synovial fluid and blood were some of the motif variants. Clones that were linked to disease were CD8+ and were relatively rare in peripheral blood.

A quantitative 5'-RACE method, one with molecular barcodes, was used to make TCR beta libraries. TCRdb redid the calling of the 5' RACE reads with MiXCR, one entry per CDR3 protein. The sample comprises some 100,000 distinct CDR3 sequences, 8% to 10% of which are singletons, and 9.9% rests with the top ten. This TCR derives from a male donor with ankylosing spondylitis or in good health (not recorded which). Sequencing input: blood, either unsorted or a sorted T cell fraction (not recorded which).

The CDR3 loop reads CASSLEYSSYGYTF. The CDR3 nucleotides are TGTGCCAGCAGCTTAGAATATAGTAGCTATGGCTACACCTTC. This chain joins TRBV7-2 and TRBJ1-2; D gene ambiguous. The V gene's germline CDR1 is SGHTA and CDR2 FQGNSA. The CDR3 runs 14 residues. V lost 1 base, J lost 4 bases, and 10 bases lay in between.